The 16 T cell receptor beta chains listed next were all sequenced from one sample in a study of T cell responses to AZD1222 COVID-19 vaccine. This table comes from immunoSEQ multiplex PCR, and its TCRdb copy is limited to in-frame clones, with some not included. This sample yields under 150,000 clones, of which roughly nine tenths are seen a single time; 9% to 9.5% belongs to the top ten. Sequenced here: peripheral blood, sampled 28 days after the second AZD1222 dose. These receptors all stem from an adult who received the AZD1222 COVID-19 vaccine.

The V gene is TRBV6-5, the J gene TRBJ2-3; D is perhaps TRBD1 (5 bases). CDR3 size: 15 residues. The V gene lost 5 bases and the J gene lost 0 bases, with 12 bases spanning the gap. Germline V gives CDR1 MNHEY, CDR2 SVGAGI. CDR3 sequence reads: CASSPQGSSTDTQYF. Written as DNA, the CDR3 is TGTGCCAGCAGTCCCCAGGGTTCTAGCACAGATACGCAGTATTTT.

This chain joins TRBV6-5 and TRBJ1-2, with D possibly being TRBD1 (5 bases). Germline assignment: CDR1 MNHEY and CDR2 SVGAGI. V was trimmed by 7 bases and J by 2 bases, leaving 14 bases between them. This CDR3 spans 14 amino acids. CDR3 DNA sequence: TGTGCCAGCACCCCGCGGGACGGGAACTATGGCTACACCTTC. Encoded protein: CASTPRDGNYGYTF.

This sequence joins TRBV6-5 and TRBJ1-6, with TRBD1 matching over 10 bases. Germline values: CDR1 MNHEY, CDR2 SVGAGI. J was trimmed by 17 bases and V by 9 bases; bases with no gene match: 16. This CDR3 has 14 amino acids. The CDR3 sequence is CASAQGQGPYNVHF. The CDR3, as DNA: TGTGCCAGTGCACAGGGACAGGGGCCGTATAATGTCCACTTT.

CDR3 sequence (DNA): TGTGCCAGCAGCCCCCGAAGGCGGGCCAAAAACATTCAGTACTTC. Protein sequence: CASSPRRRAKNIQYF. V gene TRBV13 combines with J gene TRBJ2-4; D not resolved. The CDR3 contains 15 residues. The germline V gene has CDR1 PRHDT and CDR2 FYEKMQ (reference sequence). Trimming left V 5 bases short and J 1 base short, with 12 bases between.

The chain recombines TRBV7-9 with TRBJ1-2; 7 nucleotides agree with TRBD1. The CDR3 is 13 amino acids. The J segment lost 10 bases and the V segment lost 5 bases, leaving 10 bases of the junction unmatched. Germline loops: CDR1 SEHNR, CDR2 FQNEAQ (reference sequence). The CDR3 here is CASSATGKVDYTF. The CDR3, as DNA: TGTGCCAGCAGCGCGACAGGGAAGGTTGACTACACCTTC.

The DNA of the CDR3 is TGCGCCAGCAGCCTCGGGGACAGGGGTCGTCTGGGCACAGATACGCAGTATTTT. Amino acid sequence: CASSLGDRGRLGTDTQYF. The J gene is TRBJ2-3, the V gene TRBV5-1; 10 nucleotides match TRBD1. CDR1 is SGHRS, CDR2 YFSETQ, per germline. V shed 4 bases, J shed 1 base, and the junction held 12 bases outside the gene matches. The CDR3 spans 18 residues.

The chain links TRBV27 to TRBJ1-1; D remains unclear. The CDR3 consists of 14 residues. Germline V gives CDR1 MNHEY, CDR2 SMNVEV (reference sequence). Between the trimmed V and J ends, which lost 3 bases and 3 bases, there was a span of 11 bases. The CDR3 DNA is TGTGCCAGCAGTTTGTGGGCCGGGGACACTGAAGCTTTCTTT. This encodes CASSLWAGDTEAFF.

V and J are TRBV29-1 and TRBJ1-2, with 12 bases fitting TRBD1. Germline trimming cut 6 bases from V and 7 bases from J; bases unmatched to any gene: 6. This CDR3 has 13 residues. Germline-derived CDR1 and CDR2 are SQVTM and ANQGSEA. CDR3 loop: CSVGGQGARGYTF. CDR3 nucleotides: TGCAGCGTAGGGGGACAGGGGGCGCGTGGCTACACCTTC. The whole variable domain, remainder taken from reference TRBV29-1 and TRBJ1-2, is SAVISQKPSRDICQRGTSLTIQCQVDSQVTMMFWYRQQPGQSLTLIATANQGSEATYESGFVIDKFPISRPNLTFSTLTVSNMSPEDSSIYLCSVGGQGARGYTFGSGTRLTVV.

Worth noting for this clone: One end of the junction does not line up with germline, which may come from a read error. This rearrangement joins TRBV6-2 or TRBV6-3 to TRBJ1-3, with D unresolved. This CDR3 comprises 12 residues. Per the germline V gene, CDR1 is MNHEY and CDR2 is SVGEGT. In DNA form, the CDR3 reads TGTGCCAGCAGTTACTCGACGGAGACAAAGGATTTT. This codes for CASSYSTETKDF.

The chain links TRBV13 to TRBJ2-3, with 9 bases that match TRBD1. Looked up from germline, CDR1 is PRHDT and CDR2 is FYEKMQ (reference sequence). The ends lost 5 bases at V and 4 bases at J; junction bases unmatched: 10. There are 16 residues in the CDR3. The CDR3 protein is CASSRTGESWADTQYF. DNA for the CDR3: TGTGCCAGCAGCCGGACAGGGGAGTCCTGGGCAGATACGCAGTATTTT.

The CDR3 protein is CAWSVDRGDTIYF. The CDR3 nucleotides are TGTGCCTGGAGTGTGGACAGGGGTGACACCATATATTTT. The chain employs TRBV30 and TRBJ1-3, with TRBD1 matching 9 bases. CDR3 length: 13 amino acids. V shed 0 bases, J shed 8 bases, and the junction held 2 bases outside the gene matches. The germline gives CDR1 GTSNPN, CDR2 SVGIG (reference sequence). Full variable domain (remainder filled in from reference TRBV30 and TRBJ1-3): SQTIHQWPATLVQPVGSPLSLECTVEGTSNPNLYWYRQAAGRGLQLLFYSVGIGQISSEVPQNLSASRPQDRQFILSSKKLLLSDSGFYLCAWSVDRGDTIYFGEGSWLTVV.

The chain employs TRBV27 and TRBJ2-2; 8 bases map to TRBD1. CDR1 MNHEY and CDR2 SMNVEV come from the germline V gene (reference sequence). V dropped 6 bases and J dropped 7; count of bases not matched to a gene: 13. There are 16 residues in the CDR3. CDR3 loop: CASRLGTGGTDGELFF. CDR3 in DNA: TGTGCCAGCAGACTTGGGACAGGAGGAACGGACGGGGAGCTGTTTTTT.

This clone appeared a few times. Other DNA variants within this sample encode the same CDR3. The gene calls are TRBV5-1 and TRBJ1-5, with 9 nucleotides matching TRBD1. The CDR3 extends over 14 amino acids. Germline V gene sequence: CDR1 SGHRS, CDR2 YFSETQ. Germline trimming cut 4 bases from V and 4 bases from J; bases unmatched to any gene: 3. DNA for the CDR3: TGCGCCAGCAGCCTCGGGACAGGGAATCAGCCCCAGCATTTT. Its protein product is CASSLGTGNQPQHF.

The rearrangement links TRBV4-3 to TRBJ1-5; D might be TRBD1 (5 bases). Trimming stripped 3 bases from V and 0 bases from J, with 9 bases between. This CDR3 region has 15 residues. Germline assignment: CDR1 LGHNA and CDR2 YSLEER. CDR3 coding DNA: TGCGCCAGCAGCCAGGGGGGACTTAGCAATCAGCCCCAGCATTTT. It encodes CASSQGGLSNQPQHF.

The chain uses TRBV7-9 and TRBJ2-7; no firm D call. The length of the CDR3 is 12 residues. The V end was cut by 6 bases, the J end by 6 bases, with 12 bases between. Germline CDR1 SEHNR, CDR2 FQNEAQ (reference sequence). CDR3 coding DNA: TGTGCCAGCAGTCTGACCTGGGCCGAGCAGTACTTC. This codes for CASSLTWAEQYF.

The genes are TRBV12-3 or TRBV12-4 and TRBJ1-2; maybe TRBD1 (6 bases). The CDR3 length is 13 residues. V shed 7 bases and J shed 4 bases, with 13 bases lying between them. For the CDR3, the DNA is TGTGCCAGCACGACGGGCAGGGGCTATGGCTACACCTTC. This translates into CASTTGRGYGYTF.